The TCR beta chain described here comes from a study of neoadjuvant anti-PD-1 for oral cavity cancer. Across the whole study: Around day 43, patients without progression received a fourth nivolumab dose before surgery.

Generated by immunoSEQ multiplex PCR, the TCRdb table keeps only in-frame clones and is missing some. The repertoire holds 15,000 to 20,000 clones, roughly 69% seen once, with approximately 2.4% in the top ten. The CDR3 consists of 14 residues. Unmatched junction bases numbered 7, after V lost 4 bases and J lost 7 bases. CDR1 and CDR2 from the germline V gene are MNHEY and SVGAGI. This rearrangement joins TRBV6-5 to TRBJ1-5; 7 bases agree with TRBD1. The clonotype was recovered from a person aged 35-79 years with oral cavity squamous cell carcinoma. Specimen: PBMCs, collected before nivolumab (anti-PD-1) treatment. CDR3 in amino acids: CASSSGGSWQPQHF. CDR3 nucleotides: TGTGCCAGCAGTTCAGGGGGTAGCTGGCAGCCCCAGCATTTT.